Listed below are T cell receptor beta chains from one sample, sequenced in a study of blood T cells in healthy people across ages. TCRdb re-called the 5' RACE reads through MiXCR, storing one row per CDR3 protein. The sample carries 1.5 million to 2 million distinct CDR3 sequences, about 50% recorded once. The sample comprised blood. Receptor source: a woman between 40 and 55 years old in good health. The CDR3 runs from the conserved cysteine through the conserved F or W. A D gene is named only where the DNA matches it firmly. Not every row has a clone size; where given, it reads once, few, many or a size class.

D gene	clone size	V gene	J gene	CDR3 protein	CDR3 DNA
NA	NA	TRBV6-6	TRBJ1-2	CASSFHPNREDYGYTF	TGTGCCAGCAGTTTTCACCCGAACAGGGAGGACTATGGCTACACCTTC
TRBD1	NA	TRBV27	TRBJ2-7	CASRLMTGGAIYEQYF	TGTGCCAGCAGATTGATGACAGGGGGCGCGATCTACGAGCAGTACTTC
TRBD2	NA	TRBV6-6	TRBJ2-1	CASSYSGLAGGRDEQFF	TGTGCCAGCAGTTATTCCGGGCTAGCGGGGGGTAGGGATGAGCAGTTCTTC
NA	NA	TRBV7-9	TRBJ2-3	CASSVDSPDTQYF	TGTGCCAGCAGCGTAGATTCCCCAGATACGCAGTATTTT
NA	NA	TRBV20-1	TRBJ2-7	CSAKESGQVLTSYEQYF	TGCAGTGCTAAGGAGTCAGGCCAAGTCCTAACTTCCTACGAGCAGTACTTC
NA	NA	TRBV5-1	TRBJ2-2	CASSLVLDGEGSAGELFF	TGCGCCAGCAGCTTGGTCCTGGATGGTGAGGGAAGCGCCGGGGAGCTGTTTTTT
NA	NA	TRBV6-2/TRBV6-3	TRBJ2-7	CASSYLVAALSYEQYF	TGTGCCAGCAGTTACCTAGTGGCAGCCTTGTCCTACGAGCAGTACTTC
TRBD1	NA	TRBV20-1	TRBJ1-5	CSARVHWADRADQPQHF	TGCAGTGCTAGAGTTCATTGGGCTGACAGGGCTGATCAGCCCCAGCATTTT
TRBD2	few	TRBV5-1	TRBJ2-5	CASSLEGTTKETQYF	TGCGCCAGCAGCTTGGAAGGGACTACAAAAGAGACCCAGTACTTC
NA	few	TRBV20-1	TRBJ2-7	CSADAGTPYEQYF	TGCAGTGCGGACGCGGGCACCCCCTACGAGCAGTACTTC
TRBD1	NA	TRBV28	TRBJ1-6	CASSFPGQGGNSPLHF	TGTGCCAGCAGTTTTCCGGGACAGGGGGGCAATTCACCCCTCCACTTT
NA	NA	TRBV28	TRBJ2-2	CASSSWGDDTGELFF	TGTGCCAGCAGTTCGTGGGGAGACGACACCGGGGAGCTGTTTTTT
TRBD2	NA	TRBV5-1	TRBJ2-1	CASSLVSAGHRYNEQFF	TGCGCCAGCAGCTTGGTTTCAGCGGGGCACCGCTACAATGAGCAGTTCTTC
NA	NA	TRBV5-1	TRBJ1-4	CASSVGRVRPTNEKLFF	TGCGCCAGCTCGGTGGGGAGAGTAAGGCCCACTAATGAAAAACTGTTTTTT
TRBD2	NA	TRBV20-1	TRBJ2-3	CSAKAPGGGVDTQYF	TGCAGTGCAAAAGCGCCGGGGGGGGGAGTAGATACGCAGTATTTT
NA	NA	TRBV7-2	TRBJ2-7	CAGSLETGTLSEQYF	TGTGCCGGCAGCTTAGAAACCGGGACTCTCAGTGAGCAGTACTTC
NA	NA	TRBV11-2	TRBJ2-7	CACSLTGYEQYF	TGTGCCTGCAGCCTTACAGGTTACGAGCAGTACTTC
TRBD1	NA	TRBV5-1	TRBJ2-1	CASSIQTGSYNEQFF	TGCGCCAGCAGCATCCAGACAGGGTCCTACAATGAGCAGTTCTTC
NA	NA	TRBV20-1	TRBJ2-1	CSARGRDRGGDEQFF	TGCAGTGCCCGGGGCCGGGACCGGGGTGGCGATGAGCAGTTCTTC
TRBD2	NA	TRBV20-1	TRBJ2-1	CSASGLANNYNEQFF	TGCAGTGCTAGTGGACTAGCGAACAACTACAATGAGCAGTTCTTC
NA	NA	TRBV6-5	TRBJ2-6	CASSYPTTSGANVLTF	TGTGCCAGCAGTTACCCTACTACGTCTGGGGCCAACGTCCTGACTTTC
NA	NA	TRBV10-3	TRBJ2-1	CAIAPPGSYNEQFF	TGTGCCATCGCCCCACCGGGCTCCTACAATGAGCAGTTCTTC
NA	NA	TRBV6-6	TRBJ1-2	CASRETASGRFGYTF	TGTGCCAGCAGGGAGACAGCATCCGGGAGGTTTGGCTACACCTTC
NA	NA	TRBV10-3	TRBJ1-4	CAIGATNEKLFF	TGTGCCATCGGGGCAACTAATGAAAAACTGTTTTTT
TRBD1	NA	TRBV28	TRBJ2-1	CASSPLQGNYNEQFF	TGTGCCAGCAGTCCCCTACAGGGGAACTACAATGAGCAGTTCTTC
TRBD1	NA	TRBV20-1	TRBJ1-5	CSARDLDRAGQPQHF	TGCAGTGCTAGAGATCTGGACAGGGCTGGGCAGCCCCAGCATTTT
NA	NA	TRBV11-2	TRBJ2-6	CASDTRRGANVLTF	TGTGCCAGCGATACTCGAAGAGGGGCCAACGTCCTGACTTTC
TRBD2	NA	TRBV7-8	TRBJ2-7	CASSLASGRSGEQYF	TGTGCCAGCAGCCTCGCTAGCGGGAGGTCGGGCGAGCAGTACTTC
NA	few	TRBV5-1	TRBJ2-1	CASSEQFGQVGETQFF	TGCGCCAGCAGCGAACAATTCGGGCAGGTTGGAGAGACCCAGTTCTTC
NA	NA	TRBV7-2	TRBJ1-2	CASSSPVKGVGYGYTF	TGTGCCAGCAGCTCTCCCGTGAAGGGGGTTGGCTATGGCTACACCTTC
NA	NA	TRBV4-3	TRBJ1-2	CASSHPDRNGYGYTF	TGCGCCAGCAGCCACCCCGACAGGAATGGCTATGGCTACACCTTC
NA	few	TRBV6-2/TRBV6-3	TRBJ2-7	CASSYLRGQGPHEQYF	TGTGCCAGCAGTTACCTTCGAGGGCAGGGACCCCACGAGCAGTACTTC
NA	NA	TRBV18	TRBJ1-2	CASSPGFDIYGYTF	TGTGCCAGCTCACCAGGGTTTGATATCTATGGCTACACCTTC
NA	NA	TRBV11-1	TRBJ2-1	CASSLEAGALGNEQFF	TGTGCCAGCAGCTTAGAGGCGGGGGCGCTGGGAAATGAGCAGTTCTTC
NA	NA	TRBV11-1	TRBJ1-4	CASTSGEVREKLFF	TGTGCCAGCACCTCCGGTGAGGTCCGTGAAAAACTGTTTTTT
NA	few	TRBV25-1	TRBJ2-7	CASSDMGQVALYEQYF	TGTGCCAGCAGTGACATGGGGCAGGTAGCTCTCTACGAGCAGTACTTC